This TCR beta chain was identified in a study of CD8+ T cells in alopecia areata. Regarding the study as a whole: Tofacitinib significantly reduced both scalp clonality and expanded CD8+ clones among the top 100.

This clone was seen more than once but under ten times. Its matching antigen is unknown. Extraction and reverse transcription of RNA yielded cDNA as the sequencing template. The repertoire was sequenced with immunoSEQ multiplex PCR; TCRdb's copy has only in-frame clones and lacks some. The sample contains approximately 180,000 clones, less than 65% of which appear only once. Deletions cut 4 bases from V and 1 base from J, with 5 bases between. From germline, CDR1 is ENHRY and CDR2 SYGVKD. This CDR3 is 12 amino acids long. Treatment meaning: oral pan-JAK inhibitor, 5-10 mg twice daily. Alopecia areata patients provided lesional scalp punch biopsies and peripheral blood, both collected for the study.

The source is a human donor with alopecia areata. This rearrangement joins TRBV10-3 to TRBJ2-7; D is undetermined. Specimen: CD4+ T cells sorted from blood, collected at week 24, from a patient treated with tofacitinib. CDR3 sequence reads: CAISGPSYEQYF. As DNA, the CDR3 is TGTGCCATCAGTGGACCTTCCTACGAGCAGTACTTC.